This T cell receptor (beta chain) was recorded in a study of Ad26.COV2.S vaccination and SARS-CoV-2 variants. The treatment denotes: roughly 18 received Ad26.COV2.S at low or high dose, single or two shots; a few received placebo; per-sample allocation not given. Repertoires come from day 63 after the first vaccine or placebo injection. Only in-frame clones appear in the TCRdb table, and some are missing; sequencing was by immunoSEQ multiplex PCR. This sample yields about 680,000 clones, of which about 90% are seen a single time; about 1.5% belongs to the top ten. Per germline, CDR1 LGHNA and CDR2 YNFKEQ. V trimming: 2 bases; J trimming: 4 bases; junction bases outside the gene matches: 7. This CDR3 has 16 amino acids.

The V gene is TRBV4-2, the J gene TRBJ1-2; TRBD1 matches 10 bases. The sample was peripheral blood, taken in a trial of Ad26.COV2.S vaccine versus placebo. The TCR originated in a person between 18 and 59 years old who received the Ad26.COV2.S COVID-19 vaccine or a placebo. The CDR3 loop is CASSQRTGGPGYGYTF. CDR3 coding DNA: TGTGCCAGCAGCCAAAGGACAGGGGGACCGGGCTATGGCTACACCTTC.